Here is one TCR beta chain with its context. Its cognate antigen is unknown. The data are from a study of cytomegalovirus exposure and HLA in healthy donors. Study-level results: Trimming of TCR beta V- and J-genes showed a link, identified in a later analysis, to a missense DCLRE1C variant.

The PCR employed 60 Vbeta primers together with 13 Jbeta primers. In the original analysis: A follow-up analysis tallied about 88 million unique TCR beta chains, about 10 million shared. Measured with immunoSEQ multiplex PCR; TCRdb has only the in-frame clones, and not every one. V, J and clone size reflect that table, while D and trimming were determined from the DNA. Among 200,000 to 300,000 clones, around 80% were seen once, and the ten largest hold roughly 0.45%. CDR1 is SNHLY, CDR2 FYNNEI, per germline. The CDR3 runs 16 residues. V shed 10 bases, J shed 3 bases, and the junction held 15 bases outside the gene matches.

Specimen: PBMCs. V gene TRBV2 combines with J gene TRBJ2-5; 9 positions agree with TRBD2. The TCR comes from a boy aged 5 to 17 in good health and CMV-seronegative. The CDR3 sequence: CAILRGTREGKETQYF. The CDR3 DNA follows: TGTGCCATCCTCCGAGGGACGCGGGAGGGAAAAGAGACCCAGTACTTC.